Reported below is one T cell receptor beta chain. In the PCR, 60 Vbeta and 13 Jbeta primers were used. The method was immunoSEQ multiplex PCR; TCRdb's version includes in-frame clones alone and lacks a portion of them. The sample carries around 64,000 clones, around 89% recorded once. This entry comes from a study of cytomegalovirus exposure and HLA in healthy donors. There are 18 residues in the CDR3. CDR1 and CDR2 from the germline V gene are SGHDN and FVKESK. Germline trimming cut 2 bases from V and 6 bases from J; bases unmatched to any gene: 9. Material for sequencing was PBMCs. This chain uses TRBV14 with TRBJ2-1; TRBD2 matches 14 bases. The receptor comes from a woman in her thirties in good health and CMV-seropositive. CDR3 region: CASSQPKKGLAGGNEQFF. The DNA for the CDR3 is TGTGCCAGCAGCCAACCCAAAAAAGGACTAGCGGGGGGCAATGAGCAGTTCTTC.